This TCR beta chain was sequenced for a study of blood T cell repertoires in COVID-19. As processed by the authors: The authors estimated nucleated cell counts from reference gene primer amplification. Profiling relied on immunoSEQ multiplex PCR, and the TCRdb table lists in-frame clones only, not all of them. That table furnishes V, J and clone size, whereas the DNA furnished D and trimming. The table shows more than 300,000 clones, with over 70% occurring only once. The CDR3 is 14 residues long. The germline V gene has CDR1 LNHDA and CDR2 SQIVND (reference sequence). The V end lost 6 bases, the J end lost 3 bases, and 11 bases lay between the germline ends.

This receptor was taken from a woman between 50 and 59 years old with acute or convalescent COVID-19. The sample taken for sequencing was peripheral blood. The J gene is TRBJ1-4, the V gene TRBV19, with D uncertain. CDR3 DNA sequence: TGTGCCAGTAGCAGGCGGGCAGCTAATGAAAAACTGTTTTTT. Translating it yields CASSRRAANEKLFF.